The present TCR beta chain was sequenced within a study of Ad26.COV2.S vaccination and SARS-CoV-2 variants (dated by TCRdb to the early 2020s). Context from the whole study: Vaccine-arm donors came from COV1001, a multicentre, randomized, double-blind, placebo-controlled phase I-IIa trial of Ad26.COV2.S in healthy adults. Ad26.COV2.S was administered intramuscularly at a dose of 5x10^10 or 1x10^11 viral particles, either as one shot or as two shots given 56 days apart. The TCR-sequenced set comprised approximately 32 samples: about 19 Ad26.COV2.S vaccine recipients, 5 placebo recipients and 8 SARS-CoV-2 convalescent individuals. Sequencing of the TCRbeta repertoire served to evaluate the specificity and breadth of SARS-CoV-2-reactive T cell receptors following Ad26.COV2.S vaccination. Trial participants were randomized into five groups of five, in which low-dose or high-dose Ad26.COV2.S was given once or twice, or placebo was given on both occasions. Blinding of investigators to trial group allocation was maintained during experiments and outcome assessment.

The immunoSEQ Assay was used to sequence TCRbeta CDR3 regions. After extraction, genomic DNA underwent amplification by bias-controlled multiplex PCR, followed by high-throughput sequencing. In the authors' own workflow: To quantify the absolute abundance of each unique TCRbeta CDR3 region, sequences were collapsed and filtered. T cell fraction was estimated by normalizing TCRbeta template counts to usable DNA, with usable DNA measured through amplification of reference genes found in all nucleated cells. Repertoire TCRs were annotated as SARS-CoV-2-specific by exact matching of V gene, CDR3 amino acid sequence and J gene to a known reactive TCR set. The reference SARS-CoV-2 TCR set was derived from MIRA and filtered for enrichment in COVID-19-positive ImmuneCODE repertoires, a step that removed public or cross-reactive TCRs. Using the MIRA antigens, annotated TCRs were further analysed by specific ORF or by position within an ORF. Breadth was defined as annotated unique rearrangements over total unique productive rearrangements; depth was the summed frequency of those rearrangements. Group comparisons of TCR breadth used two-sided Wilcoxon rank-sum tests. This immuneACCESS table, as held by TCRdb, lists in-frame sequences with V and J called but not all clones. Of the missing ones, under half trace to an unresolved V gene in checked studies; the others have no known cause. For V, J and clone size, that table is used; D and trimming come from the DNA. The sample records about 500,000 clones, about nine tenths of which are singletons. The ten top clones hold 1.5% to 2% of the sample.

The investigation overall reported the following: The authors noted that the TCR breadth and depth analyses may have underestimated total T cell responses. After vaccination, substantial breadth of spike-specific CD8+ and CD4+ T cell responses was reported. The study lacked the statistical power to compare responses across vaccine doses or regimens. Compared with placebo recipients, Ad26.COV2.S recipients showed higher spike-specific TCR breadth (P = 0.0014). Comparable non-spike TCR breadth was observed between vaccine and placebo recipients, consistent with only spike being contained in the vaccine.

The sample's treatment or condition label, in plain terms: about 20 received Ad26.COV2.S at low or high dose, single or two shots; about five received placebo; per-sample allocation not given. Repertoires of vaccine and placebo recipients were sequenced from samples collected on day 63 after the first injection. In Cohort 1b, 20 to 25 adults aged 18-55 years were enrolled at a single site in Boston, USA, between 29 July and 7 August 2020. Ad26.COV2.S consisted of a replication-incompetent adenovirus type 26 vector by which a prefusion-stabilized SARS-CoV-2 spike protein from the original Wuhan strain was expressed. V gives up 2 bases and J gives up 8 bases, and the segment between their germline ends measures 13 bases. The CDR3 has 14 amino acids, counting the end cysteine and phenylalanine. Just the 42-base CDR3 DNA is kept, in frame starting at base 1. Via the germline V gene, CDR1 is MGHDK and CDR2 SYGVNS.

Note on this clone: It lacks a known antigen. Base qualities are not provided; no much larger clone lies one nucleotide away.

The sequences come from peripheral blood, collected in a trial of Ad26.COV2.S vaccine versus placebo. Rearrangement joined TRBV25-1 to TRBJ2-1, with the D gene too uncertain to name. This clonotype originated in a person aged 18-65 years who received the Ad26.COV2.S COVID-19 vaccine or a placebo. CDR3 protein: CASSELTLGDEQFF. The sequenced DNA: TGTGCCAGCAGTGAACTCACCCTTGGGGATGAGCAGTTCTTC.